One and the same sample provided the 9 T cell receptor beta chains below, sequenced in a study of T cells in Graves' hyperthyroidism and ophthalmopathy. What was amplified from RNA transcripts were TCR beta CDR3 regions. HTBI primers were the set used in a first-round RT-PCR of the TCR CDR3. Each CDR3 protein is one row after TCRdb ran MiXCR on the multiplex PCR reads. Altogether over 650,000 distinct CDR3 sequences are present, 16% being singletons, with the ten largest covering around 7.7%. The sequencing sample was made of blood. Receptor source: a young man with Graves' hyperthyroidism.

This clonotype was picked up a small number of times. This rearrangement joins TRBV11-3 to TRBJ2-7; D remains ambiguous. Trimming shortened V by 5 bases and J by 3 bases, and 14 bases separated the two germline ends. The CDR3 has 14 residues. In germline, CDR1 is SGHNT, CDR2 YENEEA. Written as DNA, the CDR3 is TGTGCCAGCAGCGTAGCTGGGCGGAACTACGAGCAGTACTTC. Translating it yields CASSVAGRNYEQYF.

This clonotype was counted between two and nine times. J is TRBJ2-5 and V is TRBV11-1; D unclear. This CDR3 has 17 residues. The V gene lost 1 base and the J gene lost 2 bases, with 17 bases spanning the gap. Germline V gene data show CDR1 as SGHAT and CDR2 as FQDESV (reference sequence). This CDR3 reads CASSLEMDRDLQETQYF. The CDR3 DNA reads TGTGCCAGCAGCTTAGAAATGGACCGCGATCTTCAAGAGACCCAGTACTTC.

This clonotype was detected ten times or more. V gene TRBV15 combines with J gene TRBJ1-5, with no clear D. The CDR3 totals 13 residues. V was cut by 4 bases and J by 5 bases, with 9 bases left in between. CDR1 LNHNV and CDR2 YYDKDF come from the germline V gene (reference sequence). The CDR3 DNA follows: TGTGCCACCAGCACCAATCTAGATCAGCCCCAGCATTTT. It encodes CATSTNLDQPQHF.

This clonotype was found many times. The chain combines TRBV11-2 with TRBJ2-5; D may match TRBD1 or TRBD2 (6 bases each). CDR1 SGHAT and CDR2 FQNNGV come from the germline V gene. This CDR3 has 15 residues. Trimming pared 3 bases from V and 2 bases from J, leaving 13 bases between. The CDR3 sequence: CASSFRRGLQETQYF. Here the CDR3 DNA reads TGTGCCAGCAGCTTTCGTCGGGGGCTTCAAGAGACCCAGTACTTC. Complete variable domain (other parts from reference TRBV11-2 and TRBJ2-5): EAGVAQSPRYKIIEKRQSVAFWCNPISGHATLYWYQQILGQGPKLLIQFQNNGVVDDSQLPKDRFSAERLKGVDSTLKIQPAKLEDSAVYLCASSFRRGLQETQYFGPGTRLLVL.

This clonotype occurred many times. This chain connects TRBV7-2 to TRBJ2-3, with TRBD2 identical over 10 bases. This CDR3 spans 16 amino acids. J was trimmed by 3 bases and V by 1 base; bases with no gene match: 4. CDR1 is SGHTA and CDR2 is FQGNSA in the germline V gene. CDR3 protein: CASSLGALAGTDTQYF. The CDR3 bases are TGTGCCAGCAGCTTAGGTGCACTAGCGGGAACAGATACGCAGTATTTT.

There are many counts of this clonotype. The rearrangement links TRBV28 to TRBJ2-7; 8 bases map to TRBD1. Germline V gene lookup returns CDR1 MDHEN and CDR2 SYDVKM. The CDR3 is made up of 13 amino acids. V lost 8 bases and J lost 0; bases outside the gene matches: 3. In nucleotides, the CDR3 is TGTGCCAGCTCGGGACAGGTCTCCTACGAGCAGTACTTC. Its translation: CASSGQVSYEQYF.

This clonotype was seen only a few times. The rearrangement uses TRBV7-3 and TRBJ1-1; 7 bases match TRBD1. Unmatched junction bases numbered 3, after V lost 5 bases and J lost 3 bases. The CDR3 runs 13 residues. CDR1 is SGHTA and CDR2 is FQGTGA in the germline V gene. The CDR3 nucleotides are TGTGCCAGCAGCCCTGGGACAGACACTGAAGCTTTCTTT. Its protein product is CASSPGTDTEAFF.

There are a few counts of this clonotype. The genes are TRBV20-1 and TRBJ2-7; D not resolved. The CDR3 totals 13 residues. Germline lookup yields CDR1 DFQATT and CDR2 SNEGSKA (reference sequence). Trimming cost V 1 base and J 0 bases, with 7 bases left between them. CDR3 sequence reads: CSARGRFSYEQYF. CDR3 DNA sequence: TGCAGTGCTAGAGGGCGGTTCTCCTACGAGCAGTACTTC.

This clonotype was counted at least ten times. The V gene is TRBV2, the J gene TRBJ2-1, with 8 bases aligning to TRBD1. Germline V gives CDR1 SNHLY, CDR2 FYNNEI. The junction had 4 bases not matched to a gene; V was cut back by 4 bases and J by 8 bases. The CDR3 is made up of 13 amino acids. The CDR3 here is CASSAPGGDEQFF. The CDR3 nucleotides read TGTGCCAGCAGTGCCCCAGGGGGCGATGAGCAGTTCTTC. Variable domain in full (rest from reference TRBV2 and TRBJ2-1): EPEVTQTPSHQVTQMGQEVILRCVPISNHLYFYWYRQILGQKVEFLVSFYNNEISEKSEIFDDQFSVERPDGSNFTLKIRSTKLEDSAMYFCASSAPGGDEQFFGPGTRLTVL.